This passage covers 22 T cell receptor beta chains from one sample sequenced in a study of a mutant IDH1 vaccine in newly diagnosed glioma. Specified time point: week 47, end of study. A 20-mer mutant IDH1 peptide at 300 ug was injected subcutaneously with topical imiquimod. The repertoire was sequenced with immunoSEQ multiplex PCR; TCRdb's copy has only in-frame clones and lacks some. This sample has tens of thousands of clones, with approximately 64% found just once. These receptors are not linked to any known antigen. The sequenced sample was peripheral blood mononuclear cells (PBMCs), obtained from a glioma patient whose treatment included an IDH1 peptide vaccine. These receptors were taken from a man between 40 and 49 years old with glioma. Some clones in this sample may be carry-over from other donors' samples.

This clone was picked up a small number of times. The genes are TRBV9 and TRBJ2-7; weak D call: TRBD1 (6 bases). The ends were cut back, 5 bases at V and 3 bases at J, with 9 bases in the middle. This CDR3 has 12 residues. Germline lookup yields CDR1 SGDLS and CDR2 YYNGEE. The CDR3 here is CASRWGLYEQYF. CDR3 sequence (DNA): TGTGCCAGCAGATGGGGGCTCTACGAGCAGTACTTC.

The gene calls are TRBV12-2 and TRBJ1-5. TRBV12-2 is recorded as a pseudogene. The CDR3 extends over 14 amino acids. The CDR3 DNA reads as TGTGCAAATCGCTTAGCAGTCCCGGGCCAGCCCCAGCATTTT. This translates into CANRLAVPGQPQHF.

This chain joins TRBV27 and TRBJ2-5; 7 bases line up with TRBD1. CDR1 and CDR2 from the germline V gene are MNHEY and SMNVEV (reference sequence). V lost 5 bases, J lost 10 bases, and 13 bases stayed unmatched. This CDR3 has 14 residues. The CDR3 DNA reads TGTGCCAGCAGTGGTAGGGGGCCCGCGGCGGACCAGTACTTC. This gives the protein CASSGRGPAADQYF.

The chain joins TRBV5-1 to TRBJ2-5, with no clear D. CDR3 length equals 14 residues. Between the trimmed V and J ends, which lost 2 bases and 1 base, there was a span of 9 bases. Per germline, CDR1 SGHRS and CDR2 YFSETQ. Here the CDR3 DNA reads TGCGCCAGCAGCTTTGGCGGATTCCAAGAGACCCAGTACTTC. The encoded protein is CASSFGGFQETQYF.

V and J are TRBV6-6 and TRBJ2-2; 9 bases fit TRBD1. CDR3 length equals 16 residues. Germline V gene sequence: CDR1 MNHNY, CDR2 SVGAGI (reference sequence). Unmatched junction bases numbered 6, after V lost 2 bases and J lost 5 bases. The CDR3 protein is CASSYQDRGGTGELFF. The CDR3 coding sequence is TGTGCCAGCAGTTACCAGGACAGGGGCGGAACCGGGGAGCTGTTTTTT.

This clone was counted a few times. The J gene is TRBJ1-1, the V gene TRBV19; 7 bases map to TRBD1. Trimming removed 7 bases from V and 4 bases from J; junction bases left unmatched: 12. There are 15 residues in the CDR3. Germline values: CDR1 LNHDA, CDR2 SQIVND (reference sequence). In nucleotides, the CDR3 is TGTGCCAGTAACGGGCAGGGGGGTAAACTCACTGAAGCTTTCTTT. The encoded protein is CASNGQGGKLTEAFF.

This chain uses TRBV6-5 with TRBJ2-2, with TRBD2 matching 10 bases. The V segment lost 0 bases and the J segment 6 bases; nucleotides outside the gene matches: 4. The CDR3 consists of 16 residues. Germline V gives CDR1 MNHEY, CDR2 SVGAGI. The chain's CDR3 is CASSYSQRGGAGELFF. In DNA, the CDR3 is TGTGCCAGCAGTTACTCCCAGCGGGGGGGCGCCGGGGAGCTGTTTTTT.

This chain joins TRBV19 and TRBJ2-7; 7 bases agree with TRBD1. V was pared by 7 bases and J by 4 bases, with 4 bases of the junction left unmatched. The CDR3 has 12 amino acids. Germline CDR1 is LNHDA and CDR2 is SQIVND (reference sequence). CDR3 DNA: TGTGCCAGTAAAGGGGGCGGGTACGAGCAGTACTTC. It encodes CASKGGGYEQYF.

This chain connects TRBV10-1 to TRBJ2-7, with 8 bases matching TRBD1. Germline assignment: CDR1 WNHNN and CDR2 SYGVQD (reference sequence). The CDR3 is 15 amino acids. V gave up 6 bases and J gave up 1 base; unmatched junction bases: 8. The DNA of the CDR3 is TGCGCCAGCAGCTCCGGGACAGGTTTTTCCTACGAGCAGTACTTC. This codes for CASSSGTGFSYEQYF.

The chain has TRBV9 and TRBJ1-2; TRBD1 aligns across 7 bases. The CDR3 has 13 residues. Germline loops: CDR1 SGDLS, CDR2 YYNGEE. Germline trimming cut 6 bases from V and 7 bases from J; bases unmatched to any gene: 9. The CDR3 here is CASNYRGTSGYTF. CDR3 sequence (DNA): TGTGCCAGCAACTACAGGGGAACTTCTGGCTACACCTTC.

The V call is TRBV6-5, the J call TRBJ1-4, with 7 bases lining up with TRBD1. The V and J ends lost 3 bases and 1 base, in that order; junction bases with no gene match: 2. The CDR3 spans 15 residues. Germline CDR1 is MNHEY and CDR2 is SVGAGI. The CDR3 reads CASSYSGGTNEKLFF. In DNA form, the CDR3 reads TGTGCCAGCAGTTATTCAGGGGGAACTAATGAAAAACTGTTTTTT.

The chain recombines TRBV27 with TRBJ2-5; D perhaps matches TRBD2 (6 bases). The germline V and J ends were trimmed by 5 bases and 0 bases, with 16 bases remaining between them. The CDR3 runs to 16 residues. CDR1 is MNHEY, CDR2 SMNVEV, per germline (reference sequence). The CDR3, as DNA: TGTGCCAGCAGTCTTTTTTTTACTAGCTACCAAGAGACCCAGTACTTC. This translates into CASSLFFTSYQETQYF.

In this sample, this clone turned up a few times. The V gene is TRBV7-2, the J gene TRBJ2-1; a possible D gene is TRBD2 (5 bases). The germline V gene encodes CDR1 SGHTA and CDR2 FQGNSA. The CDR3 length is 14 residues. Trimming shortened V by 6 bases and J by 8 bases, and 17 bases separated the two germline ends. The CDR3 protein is CASRVGLSGDEQFF. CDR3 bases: TGTGCCAGCAGGGTCGGACTCTCTGGGGATGAGCAGTTCTTC.

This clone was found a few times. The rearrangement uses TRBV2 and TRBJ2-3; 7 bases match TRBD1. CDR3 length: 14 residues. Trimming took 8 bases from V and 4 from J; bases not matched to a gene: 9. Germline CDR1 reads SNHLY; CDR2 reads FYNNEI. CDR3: CASLKQGPADTQYF. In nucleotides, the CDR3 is TGTGCCAGCCTGAAACAGGGGCCCGCAGATACGCAGTATTTT.

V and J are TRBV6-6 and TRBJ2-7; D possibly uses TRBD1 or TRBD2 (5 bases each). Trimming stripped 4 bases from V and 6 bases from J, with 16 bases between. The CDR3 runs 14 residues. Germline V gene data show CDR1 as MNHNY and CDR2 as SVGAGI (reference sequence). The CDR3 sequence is CASSFPGRDGEQYF. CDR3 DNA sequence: TGTGCCAGCAGTTTCCCAGGCCGGGACGGCGAGCAGTACTTC.

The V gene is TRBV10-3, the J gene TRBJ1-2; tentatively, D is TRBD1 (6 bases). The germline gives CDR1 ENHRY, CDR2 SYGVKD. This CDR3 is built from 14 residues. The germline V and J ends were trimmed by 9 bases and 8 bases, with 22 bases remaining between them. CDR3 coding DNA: TGTGCCATAACCTTGACCCCAGGGGAGGGCGGCTACACCTTC. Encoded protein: CAITLTPGEGGYTF.

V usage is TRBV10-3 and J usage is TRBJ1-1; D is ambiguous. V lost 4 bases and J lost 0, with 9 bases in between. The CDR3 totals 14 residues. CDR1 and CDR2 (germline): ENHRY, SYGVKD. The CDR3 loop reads CAISAGQLNTEAFF. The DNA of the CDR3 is TGTGCCATCAGTGCCGGCCAATTGAACACTGAAGCTTTCTTT.

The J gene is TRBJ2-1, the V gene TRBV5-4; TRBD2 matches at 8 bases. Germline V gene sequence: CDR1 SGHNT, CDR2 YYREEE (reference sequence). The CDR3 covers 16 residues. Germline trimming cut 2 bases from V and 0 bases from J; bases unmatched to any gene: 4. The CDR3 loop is CASSLLAGSSYNEQFF. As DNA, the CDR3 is TGTGCCAGCAGCTTATTAGCGGGGAGCTCCTACAATGAGCAGTTCTTC.

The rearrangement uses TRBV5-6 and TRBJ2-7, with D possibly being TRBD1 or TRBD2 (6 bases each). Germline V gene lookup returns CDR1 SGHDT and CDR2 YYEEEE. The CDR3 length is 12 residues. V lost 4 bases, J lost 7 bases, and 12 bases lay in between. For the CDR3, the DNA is TGTGCCAGCAGCCGAGGGGGGAGGGAGCAGTACTTC. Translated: CASSRGGREQYF. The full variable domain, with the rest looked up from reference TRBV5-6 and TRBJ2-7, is DAGVTQSPTHLIKTRGQQVTLRCSPKSGHDTVSWYQQALGQGPQFIFQYYEEEERQRGNFPDRFSGHQFPNYSSELNVNALLLGDSALYLCASSRGGREQYFGPGTRLTVT.

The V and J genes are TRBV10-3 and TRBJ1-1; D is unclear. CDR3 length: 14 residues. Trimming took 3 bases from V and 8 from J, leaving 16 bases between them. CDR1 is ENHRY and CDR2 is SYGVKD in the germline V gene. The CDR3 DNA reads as TGTGCCATCAGTGATTATCAGGAGTCGGGAGAAGCTTTCTTT. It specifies CAISDYQESGEAFF.

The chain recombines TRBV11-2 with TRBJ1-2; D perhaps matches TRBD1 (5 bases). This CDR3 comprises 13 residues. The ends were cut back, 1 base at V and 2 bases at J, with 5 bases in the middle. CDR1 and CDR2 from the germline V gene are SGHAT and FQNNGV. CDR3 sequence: CASSLGTNYGYTF. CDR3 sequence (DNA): TGTGCCAGCAGCTTAGGGACAAACTATGGCTACACCTTC.

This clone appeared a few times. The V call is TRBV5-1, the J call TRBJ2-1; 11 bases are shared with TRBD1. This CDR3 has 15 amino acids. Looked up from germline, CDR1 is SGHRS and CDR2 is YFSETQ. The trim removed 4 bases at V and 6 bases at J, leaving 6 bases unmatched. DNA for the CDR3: TGCGCCAGCAGCAACGGACAGGGGGCGGGCAATGAGCAGTTCTTC. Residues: CASSNGQGAGNEQFF.